The 19 T cell receptor beta chains given below trace back to one sample, sequenced in a study of T-cell reconstitution after alpha-beta-depleted transplantation in children. A TCRbeta library incorporating unique molecular identifiers was prepared. TCRdb re-analysed the PCR reads in MiXCR, keeping a single row per CDR3 protein. The table lists hundreds of thousands of distinct CDR3 sequences, around 16% of them singletons. This material consisted of PBMCs from the stem cell graft donor, taken from the stem cell graft. These receptors originate from a human donor who donated a stem cell graft to a child with acute lymphoblastic leukemia.

This clonotype occurred a few times. The rearrangement joins TRBV7-9 to TRBJ2-1; 8 nucleotides align to TRBD2. J gave up 10 bases and V 5 bases, and 10 bases lay outside the gene matches. This CDR3 is 14 amino acids long. Germline V gene sequence: CDR1 SEHNR, CDR2 FQNEAQ (reference sequence). The CDR3 DNA sequence: TGTGCCAGCAGCCCTATAGCGGGATCCAGGGAGCAGTTCTTC. Translating it yields CASSPIAGSREQFF.

This clonotype has at least ten counts. V is TRBV25-1 and J is TRBJ2-4; D is tentatively TRBD1 or TRBD2 (5 bases each). With 6 bases removed from V and 5 bases from J, the gap between germline ends came to 8 bases. CDR3 length: 12 amino acids. Per the germline V gene, CDR1 is MGHDK and CDR2 is SYGVNS. In nucleotides, the CDR3 is TGTGCCAGCAGCGGGGCAGAAAACATTCAGTACTTC. Translating gives CASSGAENIQYF.

The chain recombines TRBV15 with TRBJ2-1; TRBD1 agrees at 8 bases. Unmatched junction bases numbered 7, after V lost 6 bases and J lost 9 bases. The CDR3 runs 13 residues. The germline V gene encodes CDR1 LNHNV and CDR2 YYDKDF (reference sequence). The DNA of the CDR3 is TGTGCCACCAGTAGCCGACAGGGGCGTGAGCAGTTCTTC. This translates into CATSSRQGREQFF.

This clonotype has only a few counts. This chain uses TRBV5-1 with TRBJ2-5; D ambiguous. Germline loops: CDR1 SGHRS, CDR2 YFSETQ. Between the trimmed V and J ends, which lost 4 bases and 1 base, there was a span of 5 bases. The CDR3 is 12 residues long. This chain's CDR3 is CASSVGQETQYF. CDR3 in DNA: TGCGCCAGCAGCGTAGGCCAAGAGACCCAGTACTTC. The complete variable domain, with remaining parts taken from reference TRBV5-1 and TRBJ2-5, reads KAGVTQTPRYLIKTRGQQVTLSCSPISGHRSVSWYQQTPGQGLQFLFEYFSETQRNKGNFPGRFSGRQFSNSRSEMNVSTLELGDSALYLCASSVGQETQYFGPGTRLLVL.

The chain's CDR3 is CASIPNPGQAVGELFF. CDR3 coding DNA: TGTGCCAGCATTCCAAACCCTGGACAGGCGGTCGGGGAGCTGTTTTTT. J is TRBJ2-2 and V is TRBV6-1, with 7 bases that match TRBD1. Germline CDR1 reads MNHNS; CDR2 reads SASEGT. J was trimmed by 7 bases and V by 7 bases; bases with no gene match: 15. The CDR3 runs to 16 residues.

The chain couples TRBV6-1 to TRBJ1-1; tentative D call: TRBD1 (6 bases). CDR1 and CDR2 (germline): MNHNS, SASEGT. V lost 7 bases and J 5 bases, leaving 14 bases between the germline ends. The CDR3 consists of 13 residues. The CDR3 nucleotides are TGTGCCAGCATGGGGGGCTGGGGGACTGAAGCTTTCTTT. Translation: CASMGGWGTEAFF.

V is TRBV7-8 and J is TRBJ2-1; D is undetermined. The germline V and J ends were trimmed by 1 base and 2 bases, with 6 bases remaining between them. The CDR3 loop spans 14 amino acids. From germline, CDR1 is SGHVS and CDR2 FQNEAQ. CDR3 in DNA: TGTGCCAGCAGCTTAGAATCCACCTACAATGAGCAGTTCTTC. Translated: CASSLESTYNEQFF.

The rearrangement uses TRBV7-3 and TRBJ2-7, with a weak D call TRBD2 (7 bases). This CDR3 has 15 amino acids. Germline CDR1 is SGHTA and CDR2 is FQGTGA. V was cut by 3 bases and J by 2 bases, with 14 bases left in between. Written as DNA, the CDR3 is TGTGCCAGCAGCTTGGGCGGGGGCCCAACCTACGAGCAGTACTTC. Encoded protein: CASSLGGGPTYEQYF.

This clonotype was counted only a few times. The DNA of the CDR3 is TGCAGTGCTAGAGTCGTTTTAGTCGACAGACTTCACTATGGCTACACCTTC. Its translation is CSARVVLVDRLHYGYTF. This chain links TRBV20-1 with TRBJ1-2; weak D call: TRBD1 (5 bases). This CDR3 is 17 amino acids long. The germline CDR1 and CDR2 sequences are DFQATT and SNEGSKA (reference sequence). V lost 1 base to trimming and J lost 3 bases, with 21 bases between them.

V gene TRBV7-8 combines with J gene TRBJ2-1; 9 nucleotides match TRBD1. Losses at the gene ends were 4 bases for V and 8 bases for J; bases not matched to a gene: 6. In germline, CDR1 is SGHVS, CDR2 FQNEAQ. The CDR3 is 14 amino acids. The chain's CDR3 is CASSSRTGVYEQFF. The CDR3 coding sequence is TGTGCCAGCAGCTCGCGGACAGGGGTTTATGAGCAGTTCTTC. The variable domain in full, with the rest retrieved from reference TRBV7-8 and TRBJ2-1, is GAGVSQSPRYKVAKRGQDVALRCDPISGHVSLFWYQQALGQGPEFLTYFQNEAQLDKSGLPSDRFFAERPEGSVSTLKIQRTQQEDSAVYLCASSSRTGVYEQFFGPGTRLTVL.

This clonotype was detected a few times. CDR3 in DNA: TGTGCCCACAGGGGAGCCGCGAACACCGGGGAGCTGTTTTTT. Protein product: CAHRGAANTGELFF. This sequence joins TRBV2 and TRBJ2-2; 7 bases match TRBD1. V gave up 11 bases and J gave up 0 bases; unmatched junction bases: 6. The CDR3 contains 14 residues. From germline, CDR1 is SNHLY and CDR2 FYNNEI.

This clonotype was counted many times. The genes are TRBV2 and TRBJ1-4; D not resolved. The CDR3 is made up of 13 amino acids. The germline V gene has CDR1 SNHLY and CDR2 FYNNEI. Trimming left V 6 bases short and J 5 bases short, with 10 bases between. The CDR3 region is CASRIGRNEKLFF. The CDR3 DNA is TGTGCCAGCAGGATCGGACGGAATGAAAAACTGTTTTTT.

The chain joins TRBV12-3 or TRBV12-4 to TRBJ2-7; 7 bases map to TRBD2. After removal of 5 bases from V and 2 bases from J, the junction contained 6 bases not matched to a gene. This CDR3 spans 14 amino acids. CDR3 sequence reads: CASSPASGTYEQYF. Here the CDR3 DNA reads TGTGCCAGCAGTCCTGCTAGCGGAACCTACGAGCAGTACTTC.

There are a few counts of this clonotype. The rearrangement uses TRBV12-3 or TRBV12-4 and TRBJ2-2; 7 bases align to TRBD2. This CDR3 has 18 residues. With V trimmed by 7 bases and J by 7 bases, 21 bases remained unmatched. The CDR3 DNA reads as TGTGCCAGCAACTCCCCCCAGACTAGCTCGAGAGTGTTCGGGGAGCTGTTTTTT. Protein sequence: CASNSPQTSSRVFGELFF.

The sample holds a few counts of this clonotype. The V call is TRBV3-1, the J call TRBJ2-1; tentatively, D is TRBD2 (5 bases). Trimming removed 3 bases at V and 2 bases at J, with 14 bases between. Germline-derived CDR1 and CDR2 are LGHDT and YNNKEL (reference sequence). The CDR3 consists of 16 residues. CDR3 in amino acids: CASSQDLLEPYNEQFF. CDR3 sequence (DNA): TGTGCCAGCAGCCAGGACCTACTAGAACCCTACAATGAGCAGTTCTTC.

The V and J genes are TRBV14 and TRBJ2-7; D remains ambiguous. The CDR3 is 14 residues long. Trimming removed 2 bases at V and 2 bases at J, with 10 bases between. The germline gives CDR1 SGHDN, CDR2 FVKESK. The CDR3 region has the DNA TGTGCCAGCAGCCAACAGTGGAGTACCTACGAGCAGTACTTC. It codes for CASSQQWSTYEQYF. Together with reference TRBV14 and TRBJ2-7, the CDR3 gives the full variable domain: EAGVTQFPSHSVIEKGQTVTLRCDPISGHDNLYWYRRVMGKEIKFLLHFVKESKQDESGMPNNRFLAERTGGTYSTLKVQPAELEDSGVYFCASSQQWSTYEQYFGPGTRLTVT.

The chain recombines TRBV27 with TRBJ2-1, with D maybe TRBD2 (6 bases). The CDR3 runs 12 residues. Trimming shortened V by 6 bases and J by 9 bases, and 12 bases separated the two germline ends. In germline, CDR1 is MNHEY, CDR2 SMNVEV (reference sequence). CDR3 sequence reads: CASSWRVGEQFF. The CDR3 DNA sequence: TGTGCCAGCAGCTGGAGGGTTGGTGAGCAGTTCTTC.

A few counts support this clonotype. The gene calls are TRBV3-1 and TRBJ2-5, with D possibly being TRBD2 (5 bases). The CDR3 is 17 residues long. The germline gives CDR1 LGHDT, CDR2 YNNKEL (reference sequence). Trimming cost V 0 bases and J 0 bases, with 14 bases left between them. The CDR3 is CASSQDLASRYQETQYF. The DNA for the CDR3 is TGTGCCAGCAGCCAAGATCTCGCTAGCAGGTACCAAGAGACCCAGTACTTC.

The table lists this clonotype with a few counts. The V gene is TRBV6-5, the J gene TRBJ2-7; weak D call: TRBD1 (6 bases). There are 14 residues in the CDR3. CDR1 and CDR2 (germline): MNHEY, SVGAGI. V was cut by 0 bases and J by 3 bases, with 9 bases left in between. The CDR3 sequence: CASSYSQGFYEQYF. As DNA, the CDR3 is TGTGCCAGCAGTTACTCGCAGGGGTTCTACGAGCAGTACTTC.